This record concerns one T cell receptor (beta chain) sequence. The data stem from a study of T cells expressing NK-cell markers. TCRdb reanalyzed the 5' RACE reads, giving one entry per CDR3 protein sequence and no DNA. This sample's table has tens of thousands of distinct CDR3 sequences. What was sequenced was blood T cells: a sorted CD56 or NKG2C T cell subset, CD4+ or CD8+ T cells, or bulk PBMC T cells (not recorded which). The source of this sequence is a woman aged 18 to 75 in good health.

This chain's CDR3 is CSAREADNTASGELFF. The rearrangement links TRBV20-1 to TRBJ2-2; TCRdb selects TRBD1, and the lack of DNA leaves this call unchecked. The CDR3 covers 16 residues. Looked up from germline, CDR1 is DFQATT and CDR2 is SNEGSKA (reference sequence).